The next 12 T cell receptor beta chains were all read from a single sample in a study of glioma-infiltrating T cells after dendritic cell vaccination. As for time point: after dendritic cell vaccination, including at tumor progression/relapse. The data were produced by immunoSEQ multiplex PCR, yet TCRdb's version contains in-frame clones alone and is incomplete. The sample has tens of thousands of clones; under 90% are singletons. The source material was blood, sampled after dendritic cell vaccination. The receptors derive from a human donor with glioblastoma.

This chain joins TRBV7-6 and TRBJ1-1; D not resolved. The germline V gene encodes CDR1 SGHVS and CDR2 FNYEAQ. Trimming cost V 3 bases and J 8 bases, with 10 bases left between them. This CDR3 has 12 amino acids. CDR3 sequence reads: CASSFLGGEAFF. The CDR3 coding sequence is TGTGCCAGCAGCTTTCTGGGAGGAGAAGCTTTCTTT. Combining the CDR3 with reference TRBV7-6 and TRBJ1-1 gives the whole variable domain GAGVSQSPRYKVTKRGQDVALRCDPISGHVSLYWYRQALGQGPEFLTYFNYEAQQDKSGLPNDRFSAERPEGSISTLTIQRTEQRDSAMYRCASSFLGGEAFFGQGTRLTVV.

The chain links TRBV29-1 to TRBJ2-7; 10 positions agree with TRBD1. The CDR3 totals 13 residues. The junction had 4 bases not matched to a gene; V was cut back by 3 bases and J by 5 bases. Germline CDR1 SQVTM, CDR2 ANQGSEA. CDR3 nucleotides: TGCAGCGTTGATTTTGGGACAGGGGACGAGCAGTACTTC. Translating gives CSVDFGTGDEQYF.

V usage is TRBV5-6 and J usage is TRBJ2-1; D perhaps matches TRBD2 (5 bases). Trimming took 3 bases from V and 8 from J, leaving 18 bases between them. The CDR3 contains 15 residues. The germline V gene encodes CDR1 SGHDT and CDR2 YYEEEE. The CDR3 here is CASSYPGLGWDEQFF. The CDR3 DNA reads TGTGCCAGCAGCTACCCGGGGTTAGGTTGGGATGAGCAGTTCTTC.

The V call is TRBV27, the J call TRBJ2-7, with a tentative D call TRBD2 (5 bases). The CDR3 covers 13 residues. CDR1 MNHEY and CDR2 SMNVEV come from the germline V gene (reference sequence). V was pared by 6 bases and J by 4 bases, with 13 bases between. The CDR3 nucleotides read TGTGCCAGCAGGCCGGCGGGCGGGTACGAGCAGTACTTC. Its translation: CASRPAGGYEQYF.

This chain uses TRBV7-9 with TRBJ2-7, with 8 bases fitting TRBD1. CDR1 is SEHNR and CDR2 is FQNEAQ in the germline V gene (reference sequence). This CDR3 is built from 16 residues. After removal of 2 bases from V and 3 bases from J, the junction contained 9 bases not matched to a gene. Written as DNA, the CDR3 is TGTGCCAGCAGCTTACGAGTGACAGGGGCTTACTACGAGCAGTACTTC. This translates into CASSLRVTGAYYEQYF. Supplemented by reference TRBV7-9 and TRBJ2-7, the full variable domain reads DTGVSQNPRHKITKRGQNVTFRCDPISEHNRLYWYRQTLGQGPEFLTYFQNEAQLEKSRLLSDRFSAERPKGSFSTLEIQRTEQGDSAMYLCASSLRVTGAYYEQYFGPGTRLTVT.

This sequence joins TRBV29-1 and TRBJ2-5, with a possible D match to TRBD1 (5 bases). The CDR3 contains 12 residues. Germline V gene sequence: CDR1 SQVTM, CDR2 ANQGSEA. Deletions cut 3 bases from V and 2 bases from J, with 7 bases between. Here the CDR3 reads CSVDDRQETQYF. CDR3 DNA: TGCAGCGTTGATGACAGACAAGAGACCCAGTACTTC.

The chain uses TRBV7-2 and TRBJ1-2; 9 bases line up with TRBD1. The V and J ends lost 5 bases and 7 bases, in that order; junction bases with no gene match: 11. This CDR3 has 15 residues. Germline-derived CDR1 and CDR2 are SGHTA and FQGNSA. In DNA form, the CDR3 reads TGTGCCAGCAGCCCGACCGGGACAGGGTTTGGTGGCTACACCTTC. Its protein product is CASSPTGTGFGGYTF.

Here the CDR3 reads CASSSSGQGSEQFF. In DNA form, the CDR3 reads TGTGCCAGCAGCTCCTCGGGACAGGGATCTGAGCAGTTCTTC. The V and J genes are TRBV7-3 and TRBJ2-1, with 9 bases fitting TRBD1. J lost 9 bases, V lost 4 bases, and 7 bases had no gene match. This CDR3 comprises 14 residues. Germline V gene data show CDR1 as SGHTA and CDR2 as FQGTGA.

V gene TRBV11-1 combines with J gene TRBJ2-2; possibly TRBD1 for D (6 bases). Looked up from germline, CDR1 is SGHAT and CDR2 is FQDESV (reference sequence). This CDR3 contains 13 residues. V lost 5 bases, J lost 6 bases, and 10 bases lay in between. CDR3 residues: CASSHYRAGELFF. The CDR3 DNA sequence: TGTGCCAGCAGCCATTACAGGGCCGGGGAGCTGTTTTTT.

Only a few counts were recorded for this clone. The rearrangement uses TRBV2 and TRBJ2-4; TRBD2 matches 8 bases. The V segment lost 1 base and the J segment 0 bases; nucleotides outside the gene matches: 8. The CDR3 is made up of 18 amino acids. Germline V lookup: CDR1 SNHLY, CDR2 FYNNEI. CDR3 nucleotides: TGTGCCAGCAGTGAAGTGGCGGGGGGTACCTCAGCCAAAAACATTCAGTACTTC. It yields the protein CASSEVAGGTSAKNIQYF.

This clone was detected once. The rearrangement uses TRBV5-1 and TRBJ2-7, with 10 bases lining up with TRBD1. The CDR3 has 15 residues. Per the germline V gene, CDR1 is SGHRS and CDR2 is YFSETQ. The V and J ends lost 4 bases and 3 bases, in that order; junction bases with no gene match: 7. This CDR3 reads CASSPSWTGGYEQYF. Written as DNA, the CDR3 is TGCGCCAGCAGCCCTTCCTGGACAGGGGGCTACGAGCAGTACTTC.

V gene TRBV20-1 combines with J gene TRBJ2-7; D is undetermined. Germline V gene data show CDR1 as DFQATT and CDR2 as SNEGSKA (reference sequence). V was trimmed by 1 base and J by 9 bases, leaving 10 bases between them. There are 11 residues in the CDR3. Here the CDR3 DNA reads TGCAGTGCTAGAGCCTCCTACTGGCAGTACTTC. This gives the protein CSARASYWQYF.